This T cell receptor beta chain is from a study of blood T cell repertoires in COVID-19. This CDR3 has 13 residues. Germline V gene data show CDR1 as SGHTS and CDR2 as YDEGEE. V lost 4 bases and J lost 2, with 9 bases in between. The repertoire was sequenced with immunoSEQ multiplex PCR; TCRdb's copy has only in-frame clones and lacks some. The data hold about 190,000 clones, with about 85% observed a single time. The gene calls are TRBV5-8 and TRBJ1-1; D may be TRBD1 (6 bases). This receptor was taken from a man between 25 and 39 years old with acute or convalescent COVID-19. What was sequenced was peripheral blood. The CDR3, as DNA: TGTGCCAGCAGCGACAGGAAAAACACTGAAGCTTTCTTT. This gives the protein CASSDRKNTEAFF. Variable domain in full (rest from reference TRBV5-8 and TRBJ1-1): EAGVTQSPTHLIKTRGQQATLRCSPISGHTSVYWYQQALGLGLQFLLWYDEGEERNRGNFPPRFSGRQFPNYSSELNVNALELEDSALYLCASSDRKNTEAFFGQGTRLTVV.